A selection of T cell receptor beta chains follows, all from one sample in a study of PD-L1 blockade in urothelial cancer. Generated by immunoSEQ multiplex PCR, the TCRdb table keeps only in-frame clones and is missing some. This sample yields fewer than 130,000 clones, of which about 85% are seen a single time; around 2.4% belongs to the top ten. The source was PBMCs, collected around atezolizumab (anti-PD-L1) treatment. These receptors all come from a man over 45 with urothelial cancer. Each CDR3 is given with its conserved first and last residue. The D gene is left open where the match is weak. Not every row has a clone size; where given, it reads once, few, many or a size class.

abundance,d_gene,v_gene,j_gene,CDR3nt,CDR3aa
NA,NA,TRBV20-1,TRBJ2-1,TGCAGTGGTTGGGAGAACAATGAGCAGTTCTTC,CSGWENNEQFF
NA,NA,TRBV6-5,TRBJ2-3,TGTGCCAGCAGCTGGGCGGCTAGCGTCACAGATACGCAGTATTTT,CASSWAASVTDTQYF
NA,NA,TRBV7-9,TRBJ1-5,TGTGCCAGCAGCTTAGCCGGGCAGGGGAACCAGCCCCAGCATTTT,CASSLAGQGNQPQHF
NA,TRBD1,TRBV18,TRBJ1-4,TGTGCCAGCTCACCAAGACCAAAACAGGGGGCTTTTGGTGAAAAACTGTTTTTT,CASSPRPKQGAFGEKLFF
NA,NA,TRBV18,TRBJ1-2,TGTGCCAGCTCTCCGAAGGAAACGTCGGGGGGGTATGGCTACACCTTC,CASSPKETSGGYGYTF
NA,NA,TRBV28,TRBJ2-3,TGTGCCAGCAGTTTATATGGGGGGACGGGGTACGTGGGTAGCACAGATACGCAGTATTTT,CASSLYGGTGYVGSTDTQYF
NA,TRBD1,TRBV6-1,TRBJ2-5,TGTGCCAGCAATGAACACGGGGGACAGGCCCAAGAGACCCAGTACTTC,CASNEHGGQAQETQYF
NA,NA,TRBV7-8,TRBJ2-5,TGTGCCAGCAGCTTATTTCGGCGCGGCAGGAGCGGTGGAAGGAAGACCCAGTACTTC,CASSLFRRGRSGGRKTQYF
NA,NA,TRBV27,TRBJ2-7,TGTGCCAGCAGTTTAGGGCGGGCCTACGAGCAGTACTTC,CASSLGRAYEQYF
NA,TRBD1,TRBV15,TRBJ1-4,TGTGCCACCAGCGCTACCCGGACAGGGGGTGAAAAACTGTTTTTT,CATSATRTGGEKLFF
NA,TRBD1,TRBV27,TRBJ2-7,TGTGCCAGCGGGTGGGGACAGCACGAGCAGTACTTC,CASGWGQHEQYF
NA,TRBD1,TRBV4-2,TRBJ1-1,TGTGCCAGCAGCCGAAGGGGGCCTGACACTGAAGCTTTCTTT,CASSRRGPDTEAFF
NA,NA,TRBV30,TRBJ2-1,TGTGCCTGGAGGGAAAGCGGTAATGAGCAGTTCTTC,CAWRESGNEQFF
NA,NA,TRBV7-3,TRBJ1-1,TGTGCCAGCAGCTTATTCGGGGGGCAGGTCACTGAAGCTTTCTTT,CASSLFGGQVTEAFF
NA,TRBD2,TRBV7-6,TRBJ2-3,TGTGCCAGCAGCTTATTATCCAGCGGGAATCCTCCGGCAGATACGCAGTATTTT,CASSLLSSGNPPADTQYF
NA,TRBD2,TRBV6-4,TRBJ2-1,TGTGCCAGCAGTGACTCACCGGGACTAGCGCTCGGCGAGCAGTTCTTC,CASSDSPGLALGEQFF
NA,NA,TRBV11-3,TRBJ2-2,TGTGCCAGCAGCCGGTCCGTTTTGGGGGAGCTGTTTTTT,CASSRSVLGELFF
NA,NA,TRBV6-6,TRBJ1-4,TGTGCCAGCAGTGACAGTACGCCCGGAGGGGAAAAACTGTTTTTT,CASSDSTPGGEKLFF
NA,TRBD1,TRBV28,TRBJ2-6,TGTGCCAGCAGTTTTGGGGACAGCAGAAGGTCTGGGGCCAACGTCCTGACTTTC,CASSFGDSRRSGANVLTF
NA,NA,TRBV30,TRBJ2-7,TGTGCCTGGAGTAAGGGGCTGGGCGAGCAGTACTTC,CAWSKGLGEQYF
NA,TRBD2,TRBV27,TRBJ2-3,TGTGCCAGCAGTTTAAGGGCGGGGACTAGCGGAGTAATTACGCAGTATTTT,CASSLRAGTSGVITQYF
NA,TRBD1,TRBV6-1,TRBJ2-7,TGTGCCAGCAATAACCGGGACAGGGGGCTCGAGCAGTACTTC,CASNNRDRGLEQYF
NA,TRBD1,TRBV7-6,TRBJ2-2,TGTGCCAGCAGCTTCCTGGGACAGGGACGGAACACCGGGGAGCTGTTTTTT,CASSFLGQGRNTGELFF
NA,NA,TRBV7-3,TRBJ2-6,TGTGCCAGCGGTCCGGGGACTTCTGGGGCCAACGTCCTGACTTTC,CASGPGTSGANVLTF
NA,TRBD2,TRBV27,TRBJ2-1,TGTGCCAGCAGTCCGTATAGCGGGGCCGCCTACAATGAGCAGTTCTTC,CASSPYSGAAYNEQFF
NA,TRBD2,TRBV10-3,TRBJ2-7,TGTGCCATCAGCAACATAGCGGGAGGGGATTCGTACGAGCAGTACTTC,CAISNIAGGDSYEQYF
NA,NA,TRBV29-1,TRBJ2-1,TGCAGCGTTGCCTTCCCTAGCGATCCTGAGCAGTTCTTC,CSVAFPSDPEQFF
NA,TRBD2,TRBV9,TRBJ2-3,TGTGCCAGCAGCCTCTCTTTCCCCCGGGGGGTCACAGATACGCAGTATTTT,CASSLSFPRGVTDTQYF
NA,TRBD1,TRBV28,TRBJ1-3,TGTGCCAGCATGACCCCGGGACAGCTAGACTCTGGAAACACCATATATTTT,CASMTPGQLDSGNTIYF
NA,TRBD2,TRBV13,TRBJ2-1,TGTGCCAGCAGGGCACTAGCGGGAGGTAAGACCTCCTACAATGAGCAGTTCTTC,CASRALAGGKTSYNEQFF
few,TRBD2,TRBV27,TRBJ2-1,TGTGCCAGCAGTCTCGCGGGAGGCCTTTACAATGAGCAGTTCTTC,CASSLAGGLYNEQFF
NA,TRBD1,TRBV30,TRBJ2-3,TGTGCCTGGAGTGTCCAGGGGGCGCATTCAGATACGCAGTATTTT,CAWSVQGAHSDTQYF
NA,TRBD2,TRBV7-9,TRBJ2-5,TGTGCCAGCAGCTTCGGGACTAGCGGGAGGGCCGGAGTACAAGAGACCCAGTACTTC,CASSFGTSGRAGVQETQYF
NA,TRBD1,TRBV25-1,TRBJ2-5,TGTGCCAGCAGTACAGGGGCTTTGGGGACCCAGTACTTC,CASSTGALGTQYF
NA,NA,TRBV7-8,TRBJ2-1,TGTGCCAGCAGCTTCCGAACTCAGGGGTTAAGCTACAATGAGCAGTTCTTC,CASSFRTQGLSYNEQFF
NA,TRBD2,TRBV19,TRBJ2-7,TGTGCCAGTAGTCCTTGGACTAGCGGGAGCGAGCAGTACTTC,CASSPWTSGSEQYF
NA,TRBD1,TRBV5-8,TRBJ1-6,TGTGCCAGCAGCACCCGGGACAGGGGGCGGGTTTCACCCCTCCACTTT,CASSTRDRGRVSPLHF
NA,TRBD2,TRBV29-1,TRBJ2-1,TGCAGCGTTGAGCTAGCGGGGCTCTACAATGAGCAGTTCTTC,CSVELAGLYNEQFF
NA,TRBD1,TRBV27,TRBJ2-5,TGTGCCAGCAGTCCACGGGACAGGCGAGAGACCCAGTACTTC,CASSPRDRRETQYF
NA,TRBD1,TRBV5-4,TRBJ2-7,TGTGCCAGCAGCTTTAACAGGGGGCCGTCCTACGAGCAGTACTTC,CASSFNRGPSYEQYF
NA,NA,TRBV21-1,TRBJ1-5,TGTGCCAGCAGCAGAGCCTACAGGGCGGGAGTTGGGCAGCCCCAGCATTTT,CASSRAYRAGVGQPQHF
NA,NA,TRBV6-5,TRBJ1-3,TGTGCCAGCAGTCAGGGGTGGCAAGGAAACACCATATATTTT,CASSQGWQGNTIYF